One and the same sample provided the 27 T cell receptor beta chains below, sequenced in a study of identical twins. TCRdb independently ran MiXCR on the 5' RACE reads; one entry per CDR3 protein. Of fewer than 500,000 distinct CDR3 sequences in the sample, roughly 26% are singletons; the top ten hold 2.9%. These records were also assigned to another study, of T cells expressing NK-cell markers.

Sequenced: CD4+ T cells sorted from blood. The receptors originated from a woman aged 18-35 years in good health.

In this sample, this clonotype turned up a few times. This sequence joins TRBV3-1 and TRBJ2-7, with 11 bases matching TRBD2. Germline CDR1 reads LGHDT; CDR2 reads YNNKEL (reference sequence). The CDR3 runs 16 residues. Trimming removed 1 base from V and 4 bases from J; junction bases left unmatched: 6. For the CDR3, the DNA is TGTGCCAGCAGCCAAGCTCCCACTAGCGGGGGTTACGAGCAGTACTTC. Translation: CASSQAPTSGGYEQYF.

Here the CDR3 reads CSVVLLGAANTEAFF. CDR3 nucleotides: TGCAGCGTTGTGCTCTTGGGAGCCGCGAACACTGAAGCTTTCTTT. This chain connects TRBV29-1 to TRBJ1-1; D is ambiguous. CDR1 and CDR2 (germline): SQVTM, ANQGSEA. The CDR3 is 15 residues long. V shed 4 bases and J shed 1 base, with 16 bases lying between them.

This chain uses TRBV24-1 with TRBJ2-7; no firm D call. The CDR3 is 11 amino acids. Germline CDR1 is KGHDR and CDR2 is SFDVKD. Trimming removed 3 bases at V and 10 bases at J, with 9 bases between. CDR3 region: CATSDSLGQYF. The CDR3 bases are TGTGCCACCAGTGATAGTCTAGGACAGTACTTC.

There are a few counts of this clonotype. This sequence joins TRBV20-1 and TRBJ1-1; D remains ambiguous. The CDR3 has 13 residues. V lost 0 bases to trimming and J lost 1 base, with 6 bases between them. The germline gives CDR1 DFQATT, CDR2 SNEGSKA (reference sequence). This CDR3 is CSAREVRNTEAFF. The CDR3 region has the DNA TGCAGTGCTAGAGAGGTTCGGAACACTGAAGCTTTCTTT.

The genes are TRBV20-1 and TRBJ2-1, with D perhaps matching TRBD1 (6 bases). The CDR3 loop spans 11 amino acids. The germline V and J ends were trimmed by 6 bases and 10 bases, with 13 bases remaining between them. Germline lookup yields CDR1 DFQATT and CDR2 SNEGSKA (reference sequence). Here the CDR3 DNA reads TGCAGTGCCGCCTGGGGGCTGGAGCAGTTCTTC. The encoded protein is CSAAWGLEQFF.

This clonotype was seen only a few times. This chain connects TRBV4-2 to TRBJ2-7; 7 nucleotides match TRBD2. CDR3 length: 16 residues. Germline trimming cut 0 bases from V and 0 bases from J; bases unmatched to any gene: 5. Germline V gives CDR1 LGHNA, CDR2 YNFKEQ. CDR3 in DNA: TGTGCCAGCAGCCAAGAAATCGGGGGGAGCTCCTACGAGCAGTACTTC. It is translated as CASSQEIGGSSYEQYF.

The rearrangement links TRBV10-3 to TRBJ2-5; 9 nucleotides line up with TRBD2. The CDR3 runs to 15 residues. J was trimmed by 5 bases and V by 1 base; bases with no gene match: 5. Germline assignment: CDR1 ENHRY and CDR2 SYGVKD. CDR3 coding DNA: TGTGCCATCAGTGAGTTAGCGGGAGTGGGGGAGACCCAGTACTTC. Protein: CAISELAGVGETQYF.

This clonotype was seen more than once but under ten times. Here the CDR3 DNA reads TGTGCCAGCAGCGTAGGGGCTCCTAATGGGCCCTACGAGCAGTACTTC. Protein sequence: CASSVGAPNGPYEQYF. The chain has TRBV9 and TRBJ2-7; D unresolved. Germline values: CDR1 SGDLS, CDR2 YYNGEE. The CDR3 runs to 16 residues. The germline V and J ends were trimmed by 0 bases and 2 bases, with 15 bases remaining between them. The variable domain in full, with the rest retrieved from reference TRBV9 and TRBJ2-7, is DSGVTQTPKHLITATGQRVTLRCSPRSGDLSVYWYQQSLDQGLQFLIQYYNGEERAKGNILERFSAQQFPDLHSELNLSSLELGDSALYFCASSVGAPNGPYEQYFGPGTRLTVT.

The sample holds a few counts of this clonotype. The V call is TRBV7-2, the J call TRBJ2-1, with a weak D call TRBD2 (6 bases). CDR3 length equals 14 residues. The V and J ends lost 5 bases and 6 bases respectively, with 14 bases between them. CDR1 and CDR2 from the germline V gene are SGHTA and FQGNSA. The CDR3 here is CASSNSGTSNEQFF. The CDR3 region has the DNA TGTGCCAGCAGCAATTCCGGGACTTCCAATGAGCAGTTCTTC.

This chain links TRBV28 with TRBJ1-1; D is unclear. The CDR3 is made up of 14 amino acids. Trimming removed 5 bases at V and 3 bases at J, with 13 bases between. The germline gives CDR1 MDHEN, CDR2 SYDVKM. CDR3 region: CASSRTLGDTEAFF. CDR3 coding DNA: TGTGCCAGCAGTCGGACCCTTGGGGACACTGAAGCTTTCTTT.

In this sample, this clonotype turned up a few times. The DNA for the CDR3 is TGTGCCAGCAGCGTCCGACTAGCGGGGGTTCGGACAGATACGCAGTATTTT. Translating it yields CASSVRLAGVRTDTQYF. The gene calls are TRBV7-8 and TRBJ2-3; 12 nucleotides match TRBD2. This CDR3 is built from 17 residues. Germline-derived CDR1 and CDR2 are SGHVS and FQNEAQ. With V trimmed by 5 bases and J by 3 bases, 9 bases remained unmatched.

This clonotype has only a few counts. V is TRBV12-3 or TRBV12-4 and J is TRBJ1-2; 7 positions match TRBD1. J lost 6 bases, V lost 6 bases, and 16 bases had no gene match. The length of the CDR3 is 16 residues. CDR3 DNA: TGTGCCAGCAGACCGGGACAGCGAACCTCAAGGCATGGCTACACCTTC. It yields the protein CASRPGQRTSRHGYTF.

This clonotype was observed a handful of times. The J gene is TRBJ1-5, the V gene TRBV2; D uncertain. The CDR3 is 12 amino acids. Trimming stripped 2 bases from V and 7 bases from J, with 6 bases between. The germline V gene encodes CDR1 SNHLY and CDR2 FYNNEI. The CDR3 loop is CASSEYPQPQHF. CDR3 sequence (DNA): TGTGCCAGCAGTGAATACCCCCAGCCCCAGCATTTT.

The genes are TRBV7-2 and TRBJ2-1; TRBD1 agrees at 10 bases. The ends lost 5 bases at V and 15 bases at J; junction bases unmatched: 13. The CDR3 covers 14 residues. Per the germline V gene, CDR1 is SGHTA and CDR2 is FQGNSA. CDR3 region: CASSLTRDRGPGFF. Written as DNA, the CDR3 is TGTGCCAGCAGCCTTACCCGGGACAGGGGACCGGGGTTCTTC.

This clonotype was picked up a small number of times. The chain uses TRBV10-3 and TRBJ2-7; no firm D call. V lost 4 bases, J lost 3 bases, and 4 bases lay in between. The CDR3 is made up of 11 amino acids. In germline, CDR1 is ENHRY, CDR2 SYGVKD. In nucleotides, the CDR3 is TGTGCCATCAGTGCAGACTACGAGCAGTACTTC. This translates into CAISADYEQYF.

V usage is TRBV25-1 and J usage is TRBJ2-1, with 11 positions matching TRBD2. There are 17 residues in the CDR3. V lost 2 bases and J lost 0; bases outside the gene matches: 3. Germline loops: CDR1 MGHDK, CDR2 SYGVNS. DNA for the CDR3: TGTGCCAGCAGTGAAACTAGCGGGAGAGCCTCCTACAATGAGCAGTTCTTC. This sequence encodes CASSETSGRASYNEQFF.

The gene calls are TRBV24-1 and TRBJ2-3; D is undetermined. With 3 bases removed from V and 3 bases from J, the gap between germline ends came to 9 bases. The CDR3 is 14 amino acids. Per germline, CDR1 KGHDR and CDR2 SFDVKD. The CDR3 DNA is TGTGCCACCAGTGATAGGGTTAGGACAGATACGCAGTATTTT. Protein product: CATSDRVRTDTQYF.

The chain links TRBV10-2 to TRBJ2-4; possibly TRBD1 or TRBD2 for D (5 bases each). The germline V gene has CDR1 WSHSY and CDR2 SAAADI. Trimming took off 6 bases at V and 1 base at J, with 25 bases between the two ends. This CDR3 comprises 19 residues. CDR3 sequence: CASRETGTFGSLAKNIQYF. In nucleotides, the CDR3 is TGCGCCAGCAGAGAAACCGGGACCTTCGGGTCCCTTGCCAAAAACATTCAGTACTTC.

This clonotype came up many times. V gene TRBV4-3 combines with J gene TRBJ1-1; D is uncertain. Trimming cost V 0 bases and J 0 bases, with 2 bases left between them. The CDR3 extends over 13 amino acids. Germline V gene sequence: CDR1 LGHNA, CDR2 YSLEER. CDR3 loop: CASSQDLNTEAFF. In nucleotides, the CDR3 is TGCGCCAGCAGCCAAGATCTGAACACTGAAGCTTTCTTT.

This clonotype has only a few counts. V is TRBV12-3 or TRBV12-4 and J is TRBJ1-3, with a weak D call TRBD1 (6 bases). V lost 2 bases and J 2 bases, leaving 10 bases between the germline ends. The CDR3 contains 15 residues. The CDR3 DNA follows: TGTGCCAGCAGTTTAAATGGGGGCGCTGGAAACACCATATATTTT. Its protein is CASSLNGGAGNTIYF.

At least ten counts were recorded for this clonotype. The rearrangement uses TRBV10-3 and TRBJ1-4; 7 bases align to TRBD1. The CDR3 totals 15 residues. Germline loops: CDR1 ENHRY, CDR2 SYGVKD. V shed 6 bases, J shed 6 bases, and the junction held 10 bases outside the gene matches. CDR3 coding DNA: TGTGCCATCAGACCTTCCGGGACAGACCATGAAAAACTGTTTTTT. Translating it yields CAIRPSGTDHEKLFF.

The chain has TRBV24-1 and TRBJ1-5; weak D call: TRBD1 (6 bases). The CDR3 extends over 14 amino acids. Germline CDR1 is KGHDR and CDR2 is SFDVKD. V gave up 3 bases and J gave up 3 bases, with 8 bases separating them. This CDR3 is CATSDGTPNQPQHF. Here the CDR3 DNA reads TGTGCCACCAGTGATGGGACACCCAATCAGCCCCAGCATTTT.

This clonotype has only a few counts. CDR3 DNA sequence: TGTGCCAGCAGTGGGGGGGCCACAGGGAGTGTTACCGGGGAGCTGTTTTTT. Amino acids: CASSGGATGSVTGELFF. V and J are TRBV2 and TRBJ2-2; either TRBD1 or TRBD2 may supply D (6 bases each). With 4 bases removed from V and 5 bases from J, the gap between germline ends came to 20 bases. Germline loops: CDR1 SNHLY, CDR2 FYNNEI. The CDR3 runs to 17 residues.

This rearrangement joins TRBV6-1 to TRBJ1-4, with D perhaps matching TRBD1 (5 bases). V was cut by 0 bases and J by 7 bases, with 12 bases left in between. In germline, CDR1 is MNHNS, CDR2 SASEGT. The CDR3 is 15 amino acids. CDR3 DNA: TGTGCCAGCAGTGAAGCTGGGGGTATCGGTGAAAAACTGTTTTTT. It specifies CASSEAGGIGEKLFF.

CDR3 DNA sequence: TGCGCCAGCAGCTTGGAACCCATGGGGGAGACCCAGTACTTC. Its protein is CASSLEPMGETQYF. V usage is TRBV5-1 and J usage is TRBJ2-5; no definite D call. V was shortened by 0 bases and J by 5 bases, with 11 bases between the two germline ends. The CDR3 covers 14 residues. The germline V gene encodes CDR1 SGHRS and CDR2 YFSETQ. The whole variable domain, filled in from reference TRBV5-1 and TRBJ2-5, reads KAGVTQTPRYLIKTRGQQVTLSCSPISGHRSVSWYQQTPGQGLQFLFEYFSETQRNKGNFPGRFSGRQFSNSRSEMNVSTLELGDSALYLCASSLEPMGETQYFGPGTRLLVL.

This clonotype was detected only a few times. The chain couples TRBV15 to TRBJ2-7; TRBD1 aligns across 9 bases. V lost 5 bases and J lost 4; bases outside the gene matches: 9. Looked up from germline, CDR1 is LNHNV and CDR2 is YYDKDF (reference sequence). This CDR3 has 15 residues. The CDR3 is CATSGPGQGKYEQYF. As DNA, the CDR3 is TGTGCCACCAGCGGCCCGGGACAGGGAAAATACGAGCAGTACTTC.

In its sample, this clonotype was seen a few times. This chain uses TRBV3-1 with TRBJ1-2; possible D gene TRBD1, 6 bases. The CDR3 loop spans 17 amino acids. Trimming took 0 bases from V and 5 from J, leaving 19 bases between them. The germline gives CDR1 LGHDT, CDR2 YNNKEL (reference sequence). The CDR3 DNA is TGTGCCAGCAGCCAAGAGTGGCAAGCAGACAGGCTTTATGGCTACACCTTC. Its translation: CASSQEWQADRLYGYTF.